This entry lists 4 T cell receptor beta chains sequenced from one sample in a study of human T cells and chemical hapten exposure. Via MiXCR, TCRdb re-called the 5' RACE reads, giving one row per CDR3 protein. The profile shows 100,000 to 120,000 distinct CDR3 sequences, approximately 20% of them singletons. Unfractionated whole blood yielded total RNA. The receptors were gathered from a human donor in good health.

The chain is built from TRBV29-1 and TRBJ1-1; 11 bases align to TRBD1. The germline V gene encodes CDR1 SQVTM and CDR2 ANQGSEA. CDR3 length equals 12 residues. J gave up 11 bases and V 7 bases, and 9 bases lay outside the gene matches. The CDR3 loop reads CSGWTGGVGAFF. The DNA for the CDR3 is TGCAGCGGATGGACAGGGGGCGTGGGGGCTTTCTTT.

This clonotype was seen repeatedly, ten times or more. The chain combines TRBV20-1 with TRBJ2-1; 16 bases are a match to TRBD2. Germline V lookup: CDR1 DFQATT, CDR2 SNEGSKA (reference sequence). The CDR3 runs 18 residues. J gave up 1 base and V 5 bases, and 8 bases lay outside the gene matches. The CDR3 region has the DNA TGCAGTGCTTTATCCGGGACTAGCGGGAGGGGGTCCTACAATGAGCAGTTCTTC. The encoded protein is CSALSGTSGRGSYNEQFF.

This clonotype appeared a few times. CDR3 nucleotides: TGTGCCAGCTCGACTAGCGGAGCGAACACCGGGGAGCTGTTTTTT. Protein sequence: CASSTSGANTGELFF. The rearrangement uses TRBV4-2 and TRBJ2-2; 9 bases align to TRBD2. Germline lookup yields CDR1 LGHNA and CDR2 YNFKEQ. The CDR3 length is 15 residues. After removal of 8 bases from V and 0 bases from J, the junction contained 4 bases not matched to a gene.

The chain joins TRBV6-5 to TRBJ1-1; D remains unclear. V was clipped by 5 bases and J by 1 base, with 11 bases between them. Germline assignment: CDR1 MNHEY and CDR2 SVGAGI. CDR3 length: 14 amino acids. CDR3 sequence reads: CASSGSLGNTEAFF. In nucleotides, the CDR3 is TGTGCCAGCAGTGGGTCTCTAGGGAACACTGAAGCTTTCTTT.